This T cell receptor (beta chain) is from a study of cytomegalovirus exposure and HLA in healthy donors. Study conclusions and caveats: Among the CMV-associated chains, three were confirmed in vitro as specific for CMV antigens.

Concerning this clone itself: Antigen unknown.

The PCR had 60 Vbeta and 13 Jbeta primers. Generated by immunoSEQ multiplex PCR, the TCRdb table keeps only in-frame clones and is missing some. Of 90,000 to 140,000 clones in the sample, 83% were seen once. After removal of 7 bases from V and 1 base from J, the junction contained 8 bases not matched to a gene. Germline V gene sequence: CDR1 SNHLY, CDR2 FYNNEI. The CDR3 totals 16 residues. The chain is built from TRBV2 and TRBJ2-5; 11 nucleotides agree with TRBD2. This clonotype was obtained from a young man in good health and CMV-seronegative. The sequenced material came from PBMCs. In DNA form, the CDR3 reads TGTGCCAGCACAGGGCTAGCGGGAGGAACCCAAGAGACCCAGTACTTC. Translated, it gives CASTGLAGGTQETQYF.